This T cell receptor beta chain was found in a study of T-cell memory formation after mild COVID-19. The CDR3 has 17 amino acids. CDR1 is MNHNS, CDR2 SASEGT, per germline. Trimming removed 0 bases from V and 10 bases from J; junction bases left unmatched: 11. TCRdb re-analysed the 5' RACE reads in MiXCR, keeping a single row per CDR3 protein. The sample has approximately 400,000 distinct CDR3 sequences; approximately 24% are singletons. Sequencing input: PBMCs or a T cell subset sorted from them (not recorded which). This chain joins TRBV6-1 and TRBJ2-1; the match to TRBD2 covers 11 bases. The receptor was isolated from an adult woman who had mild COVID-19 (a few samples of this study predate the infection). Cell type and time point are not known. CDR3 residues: CASSEASGGAGLVEQFF. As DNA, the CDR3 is TGTGCCAGCAGTGAAGCTAGCGGGGGGGCCGGATTGGTGGAGCAGTTCTTC.